This TCR beta chain is from a study of blood T cells in healthy people across ages. Comment on this clonotype: The antigen is not known.

The second PCR ran roughly 6 to 11 cycles with a sample-barcoded 5' primer and J-beta primers. Each cDNA molecule carried a tag from a template-switch adaptor that contained 12 random nucleotides. CDR3-containing paired-end reads numbered at least 2.5 million in each sample. From the 5' RACE reads, TCRdb called clonotypes with MiXCR, one entry per CDR3 protein. The table has 540,000 or so distinct CDR3 sequences, 47% seen once. Study-wide findings and caveats: Higher diversity and more naive CD4+ cells were features of long-lived donors, compared to aged donors. A strong correlation was seen between TCR beta diversity and naive T cell percentage.

Trimming removed 0 bases at V and 2 bases at J, with 14 bases between. The CDR3 consists of 16 residues. Germline assignment: CDR1 SGHRS and CDR2 YFSETQ. The TCR was taken from a man at least 80 years old in good health. The rearrangement joins TRBV5-1 to TRBJ1-2, with D possibly being TRBD1 (6 bases). Specimen: blood. CDR3 DNA: TGCGCCAGCAGCTTGGCAGGGACATACCAAAACTATGGCTACACCTTC. It specifies CASSLAGTYQNYGYTF.